The rows below give T cell receptor beta chains drawn from one sample of a study of T-cell memory formation after mild COVID-19. A single record per CDR3 protein comes from TCRdb applying MiXCR to the 5' RACE reads. This sample carries about 160,000 distinct CDR3 sequences, 25% to 40% of them seen once, and the ten largest clones take around 12%. The sample was PBMCs or a T cell subset sorted from them (not recorded which). The receptor set was obtained from an adult woman who had mild COVID-19 (a few samples of this study predate the infection). Cell type and time point are not known. CDR3s include the opening cysteine and the closing phenylalanine or tryptophan. Fields, in order: J gene, clone size, D gene, V gene, CDR3 protein, CDR3 DNA. D genes are given only for firm matches. Expanded clones get a size class; other rows say once, few or many, or leave the size out.

TRBJ2-3 | NA | TRBD2 | TRBV11-2 | CASSPFSGGTTDTQYF | TGTGCCAGCAGCCCATTTAGCGGGGGAACCACAGATACGCAGTATTTT
TRBJ2-5 | few | TRBD1 | TRBV7-9 | CASSRANWTGGLETQYF | TGTGCCAGCAGCCGCGCAAATTGGACAGGGGGCCTTGAGACCCAGTACTTC
TRBJ1-5 | NA | NA | TRBV19 | CASTRGDSNQPQHF | TGTGCCAGTACCCGCGGCGATAGCAATCAGCCCCAGCATTTT
TRBJ2-2 | few | NA | TRBV9 | CASSVVFGELFF | TGTGCCAGCAGCGTAGTATTCGGGGAGCTGTTTTTT
TRBJ2-2 | NA | TRBD1 | TRBV7-2 | CASSSKDRVAGELFF | TGTGCCAGCAGCTCGAAGGACAGGGTCGCCGGGGAGCTGTTTTTT
TRBJ2-1 | few | NA | TRBV29-1 | CSVEGAGSNEQFF | TGCAGCGTTGAGGGGGCAGGGTCCAATGAGCAGTTCTTC
TRBJ2-7 | few | NA | TRBV30 | CAWRFGAGVEQYF | TGTGCCTGGAGGTTTGGGGCTGGTGTCGAGCAGTACTTC
TRBJ2-1 | NA | NA | TRBV5-1 | CASSPPGSYNEQFF | TGCGCCAGCAGCCCTCCGGGTTCCTACAATGAGCAGTTCTTC
TRBJ2-3 | NA | NA | TRBV12-3/TRBV12-4 | CASSFLHRTDTQYF | TGTGCCAGCAGTTTTCTTCATCGCACAGATACGCAGTATTTT
TRBJ1-2 | few | NA | TRBV20-1 | CSARAGRIYGYTF | TGCAGTGCTAGAGCGGGGAGAATCTATGGCTACACCTTC
TRBJ2-1 | few | NA | TRBV4-2 | CASSPSSLPSSYNEQFF | TGTGCCAGCAGCCCATCTAGCTTACCTAGCTCCTACAATGAGCAGTTCTTC
TRBJ2-7 | NA | TRBD2 | TRBV10-3 | CAIGGGYEQYF | TGTGCCATCGGGGGGGGTTACGAGCAGTACTTC
TRBJ2-3 | NA | NA | TRBV5-5 | CASSLGTATDTQYF | TGTGCCAGCAGCCTCGGGACTGCAACAGATACGCAGTATTTT
TRBJ2-7 | NA | TRBD2 | TRBV11-3 | CASRRPGTSDTEQYF | TGTGCCAGCAGACGTCCCGGGACTAGCGACACCGAGCAGTACTTC
TRBJ2-3 | NA | NA | TRBV7-9 | CASSLEVRTFGTNTQYF | TGTGCCAGCAGCTTAGAGGTCCGGACCTTCGGAACGAATACGCAGTATTTT
TRBJ1-4 | medium-sized | NA | TRBV30 | CAWSVPMDLSGEKLFF | TGTGCCTGGAGTGTACCCATGGATCTTTCGGGCGAAAAACTGTTTTTT
TRBJ1-1 | few | NA | TRBV20-1 | CSARDSYSTEAFF | TGCAGTGCTAGAGATAGCTATTCCACTGAAGCTTTCTTT
TRBJ2-7 | few | NA | TRBV12-3/TRBV12-4 | CASSLDRGHTYEQYF | TGTGCCAGCAGTTTGGATCGAGGTCATACCTACGAGCAGTACTTC
TRBJ1-1 | few | NA | TRBV4-2 | CASSQDLWAVNTEAFF | TGTGCCAGCAGCCAAGATCTTTGGGCAGTGAACACTGAAGCTTTCTTT
TRBJ1-1 | NA | TRBD1 | TRBV6-5 | CASSRSGQGTYEAFF | TGTGCCAGCAGTCGATCAGGACAGGGCACTTACGAAGCTTTCTTT
TRBJ2-1 | few | TRBD2 | TRBV7-9 | CASSLGVAGGDEQFF | TGTGCCAGCAGCTTAGGGGTAGCGGGAGGCGATGAGCAGTTCTTC
TRBJ2-5 | few | TRBD1 | TRBV29-1 | CSADRAEETQYF | TGCAGCGCGGACAGGGCGGAAGAGACCCAGTACTTC
TRBJ2-7 | NA | TRBD1 | TRBV11-2 | CASSLRDRGAVEQYF | TGTGCCAGCAGCCTCCGGGACAGGGGCGCGGTGGAGCAGTACTTC
TRBJ1-1 | few | TRBD1 | TRBV6-5 | CASTRDRGNTEAFF | TGTGCCAGCACCCGAGACAGGGGGAACACTGAAGCTTTCTTT
TRBJ2-3 | NA | NA | TRBV24-1 | CATSDEGTQWTQYF | TGTGCCACCAGTGATGAGGGCACCCAGTGGACGCAGTATTTT
TRBJ2-2 | NA | NA | TRBV5-1 | CASRLGVLANTGELFF | TGCGCCAGCAGACTCGGGGTCTTGGCGAACACCGGGGAGCTGTTTTTT
TRBJ1-3 | NA | TRBD1 | TRBV6-4 | CASSPGTGNVHTIYF | TGTGCCAGCAGCCCCGGGACAGGAAATGTACACACCATATATTTT
TRBJ2-6 | NA | NA | TRBV4-1 | CASSHPLKGPSGANVLTF | TGCGCCAGCAGCCACCCTCTTAAGGGGCCCTCTGGGGCCAACGTCCTGACTTTC
TRBJ2-3 | NA | TRBD1 | TRBV29-1 | CSVPPRTGNADTQYF | TGCAGCGTTCCCCCTCGGACAGGGAACGCAGATACGCAGTATTTT
TRBJ2-5 | NA | NA | TRBV5-1 | CASSWEMRETQYF | TGCGCCAGCAGCTGGGAGATGAGGGAGACCCAGTACTTC
TRBJ1-2 | once | NA | TRBV29-1 | CSVERSYGYTF | TGCAGCGTCGAAAGATCCTATGGCTACACCTTC
TRBJ2-7 | NA | TRBD2 | TRBV9 | CASSPGGAAYEQYF | TGTGCCAGCAGCCCCGGGGGGGCTGCGTACGAGCAGTACTTC
TRBJ1-5 | few | NA | TRBV9 | CASSLTIGQPQHF | TGTGCCAGCAGCCTCACTATTGGGCAGCCCCAGCATTTT
TRBJ2-7 | NA | NA | TRBV7-9 | CASSPWGRKANYEQYF | TGTGCCAGCTCGCCTTGGGGCAGGAAGGCGAACTACGAGCAGTACTTC
TRBJ2-4 | few | TRBD2 | TRBV7-6 | CASSPDLGLELAKNIQYF | TGTGCCAGCAGCCCTGACTTGGGACTAGAATTAGCCAAAAACATTCAGTACTTC
TRBJ1-4 | NA | TRBD1 | TRBV2 | CASTRDSLVEKLFF | TGTGCCAGCACCCGGGACAGTCTAGTTGAAAAACTGTTTTTT
TRBJ2-7 | few | TRBD1 | TRBV4-1 | CASSPLDRASYEQYF | TGCGCCAGCAGCCCTTTAGACAGGGCGTCCTACGAGCAGTACTTC
TRBJ2-2 | few | NA | TRBV5-5 | CASSFLLSPTGELFF | TGTGCCAGCAGCTTTTTACTTTCTCCGACCGGGGAGCTGTTTTTT
TRBJ2-7 | NA | TRBD1 | TRBV29-1 | CSVVGTGSLYEQYF | TGCAGCGTTGTGGGGACAGGGAGTCTTTACGAGCAGTACTTC
TRBJ2-3 | few | NA | TRBV7-3 | CASSSRPGLGTDTQYF | TGTGCCAGCAGCTCTCGTCCCGGACTCGGCACAGATACGCAGTATTTT
TRBJ2-3 | NA | TRBD2 | TRBV6-2/TRBV6-3 | CASNSGRAAGTDTQYF | TGTGCCAGTAATAGCGGGAGGGCCGCGGGCACAGATACGCAGTATTTT
TRBJ1-1 | NA | NA | TRBV12-3/TRBV12-4 | CASSLWVSTEAFF | TGTGCCAGCAGTTTGTGGGTAAGCACTGAAGCTTTCTTT
TRBJ2-2 | NA | TRBD2 | TRBV20-1 | CSARTSGRVANTGELFF | TGCAGTGCAAGGACTAGCGGGAGGGTGGCGAACACCGGGGAGCTGTTTTTT
TRBJ2-5 | NA | TRBD1 | TRBV7-3 | CASSRTGLGETQYF | TGTGCCAGCAGCCGGACAGGGCTAGGGGAGACCCAGTACTTC
TRBJ2-4 | many | NA | TRBV15 | CATSRAGVNIQYF | TGTGCCACCAGCAGAGCGGGAGTGAACATTCAGTACTTC
TRBJ2-1 | NA | NA | TRBV11-3 | CASSSGFSSSNHNEQFF | TGTGCCAGCAGCTCAGGGTTTAGCTCGTCGAACCACAATGAGCAGTTCTTC
TRBJ2-7 | NA | NA | TRBV20-1 | CSARDFDSYEQYF | TGCAGTGCTAGAGATTTTGACAGCTACGAGCAGTACTTC
TRBJ2-1 | NA | TRBD2 | TRBV2 | CASSVASGGAYNEQFF | TGTGCCAGCAGTGTGGCGAGCGGGGGGGCCTACAATGAGCAGTTCTTC
TRBJ1-5 | NA | NA | TRBV7-9 | CASSLATTQHF | TGTGCCAGCAGCTTAGCGACTACCCAGCATTTT
TRBJ2-3 | NA | NA | TRBV7-8 | CASSSQGLPTDTQYF | TGTGCCAGCAGCTCGCAGGGTCTGCCCACAGATACGCAGTATTTT
TRBJ1-1 | NA | NA | TRBV4-1 | CASHRSGFPDTEAFF | TGCGCCAGCCACCGGTCGGGGTTTCCCGACACTGAAGCTTTCTTT
TRBJ2-5 | NA | NA | TRBV10-3 | CAISSGQETQYF | TGTGCCATCAGTTCAGGGCAAGAGACCCAGTACTTC
TRBJ2-3 | many | TRBD2 | TRBV4-1 | CASSQEVRGVLNTQYF | TGCGCCAGCAGCCAAGAGGTCCGGGGGGTATTAAATACGCAGTATTTT
TRBJ1-2 | few | NA | TRBV4-1 | CASSRAGGREYGYTF | TGCGCCAGCAGCCGGGCGGGGGGTCGGGAATATGGCTACACCTTC
TRBJ1-2 | few | TRBD1 | TRBV6-5 | CASRRPGQVPGYTF | TGTGCCAGCAGACGGCCGGGACAGGTCCCTGGCTACACCTTC
TRBJ1-1 | NA | NA | TRBV15 | CATSREIMVNTEAFF | TGTGCCACCAGCAGAGAAATTATGGTGAACACTGAAGCTTTCTTT